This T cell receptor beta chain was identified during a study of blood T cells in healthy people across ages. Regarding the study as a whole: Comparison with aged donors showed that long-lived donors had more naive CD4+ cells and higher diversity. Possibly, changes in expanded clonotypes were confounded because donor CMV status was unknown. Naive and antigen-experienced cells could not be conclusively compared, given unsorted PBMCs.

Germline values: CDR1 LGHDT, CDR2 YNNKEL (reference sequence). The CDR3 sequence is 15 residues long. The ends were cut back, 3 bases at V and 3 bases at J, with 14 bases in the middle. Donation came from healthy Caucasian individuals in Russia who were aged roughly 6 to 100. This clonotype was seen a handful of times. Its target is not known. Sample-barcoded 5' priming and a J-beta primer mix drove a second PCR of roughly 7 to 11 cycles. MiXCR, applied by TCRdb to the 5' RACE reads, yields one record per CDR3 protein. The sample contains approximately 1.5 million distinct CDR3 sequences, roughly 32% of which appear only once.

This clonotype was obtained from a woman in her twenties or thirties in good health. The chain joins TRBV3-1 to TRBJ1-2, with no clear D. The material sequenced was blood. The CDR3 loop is CASSHSAATHYGYTF. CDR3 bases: TGTGCCAGCAGCCACTCCGCGGCGACGCACTATGGCTACACCTTC.